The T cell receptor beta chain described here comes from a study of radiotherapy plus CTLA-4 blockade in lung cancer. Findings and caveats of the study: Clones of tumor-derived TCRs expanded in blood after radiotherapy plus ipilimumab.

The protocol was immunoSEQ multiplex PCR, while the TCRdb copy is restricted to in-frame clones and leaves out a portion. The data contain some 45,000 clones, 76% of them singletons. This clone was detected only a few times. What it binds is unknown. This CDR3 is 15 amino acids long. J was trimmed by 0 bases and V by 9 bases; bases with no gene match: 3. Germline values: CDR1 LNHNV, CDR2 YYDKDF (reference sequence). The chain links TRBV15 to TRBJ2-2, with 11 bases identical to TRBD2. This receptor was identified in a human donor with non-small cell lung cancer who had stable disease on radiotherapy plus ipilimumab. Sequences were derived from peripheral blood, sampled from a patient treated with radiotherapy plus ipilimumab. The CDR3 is CATSSGGANTGELFF. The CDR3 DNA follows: TGTGCCACAAGTAGCGGGGGGGCGAACACCGGGGAGCTGTTTTTT.